This TCR beta chain was captured by sequencing in a study of T cells after yellow fever vaccination. TCRdb reprocessed the 5' RACE reads with MiXCR, giving one entry per CDR3 protein. The sample consists of around 590,000 distinct CDR3 sequences, roughly an eighth of them appearing once. The table lists this clonotype with a few counts. Trimming took off 7 bases at V and 5 bases at J, with 17 bases between the two ends. Germline-derived CDR1 and CDR2 are SGHRS and YFSETQ. This CDR3 contains 14 residues. The receptor's source is a man between 25 and 39 years old who received the YFV17D yellow fever vaccine. The rearrangement joins TRBV5-1 to TRBJ2-3; D possibly corresponds to TRBD1 (5 bases). Source: PBMCs, taken on the day of the yellow fever booster vaccination. The DNA of the CDR3 is TGCGCCAGCCGCCAAAATGGGGCAATAGATACGCAGTATTTT. This codes for CASRQNGAIDTQYF.